A selection of T cell receptor beta chains follows, all from one sample in a study of T-cell memory formation after mild COVID-19. TCRdb used MiXCR to reprocess the 5' RACE reads, holding one entry per CDR3 protein. Among roughly 600,000 distinct CDR3 sequences, about a sixth were seen once, and the ten largest hold 12%. Sequenced sample: PBMCs or a T cell subset sorted from them (not recorded which). These TCRs come from an adult woman who had mild COVID-19 (a few samples of this study predate the infection). Cell type and time point are not known. CDR3s leave out the opening cysteine and the closing phenylalanine or tryptophan.

j_call: TRBJ1-4; v_call: TRBV12-3/TRBV12-4; cdr3_aa: ASSPDRSNEKLF
j_call: TRBJ2-1; v_call: TRBV7-3; cdr3_aa: ASSPLLAGAVDEQF
j_call: TRBJ2-2; v_call: TRBV5-1; cdr3_aa: ASSFGTGLSTGELF
j_call: TRBJ2-7; v_call: TRBV29-1; cdr3_aa: SVTRTHLTYEQY
j_call: TRBJ1-1; v_call: TRBV7-9; cdr3_aa: ASSLAQGFGTEAF
j_call: TRBJ2-7; v_call: TRBV25-1; cdr3_aa: ASSDAIYEQY
j_call: TRBJ1-1; v_call: TRBV24-1; cdr3_aa: ATSDLGVAEAF
j_call: TRBJ2-1; v_call: TRBV12-3/TRBV12-4; cdr3_aa: ASRKVRETGEQF
j_call: TRBJ2-3; v_call: TRBV7-2; cdr3_aa: ASSLYWDTQY
j_call: TRBJ2-7; v_call: TRBV12-3/TRBV12-4; cdr3_aa: ASGTGQNYEQY
j_call: TRBJ1-3; v_call: TRBV12-3/TRBV12-4; cdr3_aa: ASSQRDPGNTIY
j_call: TRBJ2-1; v_call: TRBV12-3/TRBV12-4; cdr3_aa: ASSPDRVEQF
j_call: TRBJ2-7; v_call: TRBV4-2; cdr3_aa: ASSQDQLAGSYEQY
j_call: TRBJ2-2; v_call: TRBV18; cdr3_aa: ASSPGQGAGNTGELF
j_call: TRBJ1-1; v_call: TRBV12-3/TRBV12-4; cdr3_aa: ASILRGTEAF
j_call: TRBJ2-6; v_call: TRBV12-3/TRBV12-4; cdr3_aa: ASSSPGTPGANVLT
j_call: TRBJ2-4; v_call: TRBV20-1; cdr3_aa: SARDGAGGY
j_call: TRBJ2-1; v_call: TRBV6-5; cdr3_aa: ASSPGTGFNEQF
j_call: TRBJ1-1; v_call: TRBV5-1; cdr3_aa: ASAGTEMNTEAF
j_call: TRBJ1-5; v_call: TRBV19; cdr3_aa: ASSKARVEGQPQH
j_call: TRBJ2-7; v_call: TRBV2; cdr3_aa: ASSGRASGYEQY
j_call: TRBJ1-5; v_call: TRBV20-1; cdr3_aa: SSLGGDNQPQH
j_call: TRBJ2-6; v_call: TRBV11-2; cdr3_aa: ASSWTSGANVLT
j_call: TRBJ2-7; v_call: TRBV7-9; cdr3_aa: ASSLVLRTSGVYEQY
j_call: TRBJ2-3; v_call: TRBV30; cdr3_aa: AWRPVLALREDTQY
j_call: TRBJ2-7; v_call: TRBV7-6; cdr3_aa: ASSSGLAGGASYEQY
j_call: TRBJ1-2; v_call: TRBV4-2; cdr3_aa: ASSPSRDRDRDYGYT
j_call: TRBJ2-2; v_call: TRBV19; cdr3_aa: ASSPAGRGRYTGELF
j_call: TRBJ2-3; v_call: TRBV24-1; cdr3_aa: ATSDPLADTRRIEQY
j_call: TRBJ2-3; v_call: TRBV27; cdr3_aa: ASSSRGEHGVDTQY
j_call: TRBJ1-2; v_call: TRBV12-5; cdr3_aa: ASGLYQGRLYRGYT
j_call: TRBJ2-3; v_call: TRBV6-5; cdr3_aa: ASINDATSGLRGDTQY
j_call: TRBJ2-1; v_call: TRBV19; cdr3_aa: ASRLTGVNEQF
j_call: TRBJ1-2; v_call: TRBV12-3/TRBV12-4; cdr3_aa: ATGGQGGGYT
j_call: TRBJ2-2; v_call: TRBV5-1; cdr3_aa: ASSFGRITVNTGELF
j_call: TRBJ2-7; v_call: TRBV9; cdr3_aa: ASSVDSGGSGEQY
j_call: TRBJ2-3; v_call: TRBV11-3; cdr3_aa: ASRPTSGSGDTQY
j_call: TRBJ1-4; v_call: TRBV7-2; cdr3_aa: ASSLETTNEKLF
j_call: TRBJ1-2; v_call: TRBV5-4; cdr3_aa: ASSSKGGSNYGYT
j_call: TRBJ2-5; v_call: TRBV24-1; cdr3_aa: ATSDAGGVGETQY
j_call: TRBJ2-7; v_call: TRBV4-1; cdr3_aa: ASSLVLPQRGAHYEQY
j_call: TRBJ1-1; v_call: TRBV3-1; cdr3_aa: ASSQAANTEAF
j_call: TRBJ2-1; v_call: TRBV24-1; cdr3_aa: ATENGGSGYNEQF
j_call: TRBJ2-2; v_call: TRBV2; cdr3_aa: ASFFAGELF